This is a list of T cell receptor beta chains from one sample in a study of blood T cell repertoires in COVID-19. Assay used: immunoSEQ multiplex PCR; TCRdb lists only in-frame clones, some missing. Here the sample spans a few hundred thousand clones, around nine tenths being singletons. The material sequenced was peripheral blood. The receptors shown here come from a woman between 25 and 40 years old with COVID-19, enrolled during active disease. Both conserved end residues are part of each CDR3. D genes are given only for firm matches. The size entry is marked missing in some rows and otherwise reads once, few, many or a size class.

J: TRBJ2-1; D: TRBD2; V: TRBV5-1; size: once; CDR3: CASSIPGTTYNEQFF; DNA: TGCGCCAGCAGCATCCCCGGGACTACCTACAATGAGCAGTTCTTC
J: TRBJ2-7; D: .; V: TRBV5-1; size: .; CDR3: CASSLERGLGEQYF; DNA: TGCGCCAGCAGCTTGGAAAGGGGTCTAGGCGAGCAGTACTTC
J: TRBJ1-5; D: TRBD1; V: TRBV2; size: once; CDR3: CASSVAGGAGNQPQHF; DNA: TGTGCCAGCAGTGTTGCAGGGGGCGCGGGCAATCAGCCCCAGCATTTT
J: TRBJ2-3; D: TRBD2; V: TRBV9; size: .; CDR3: CASDRGGLGTDTQYF; DNA: TGTGCCAGTGATCGGGGGGGCCTGGGCACAGATACGCAGTATTTT
J: TRBJ2-6; D: TRBD1; V: TRBV5-1; size: .; CDR3: CASSLGEGASGANVLTF; DNA: TGCGCCAGCAGCTTGGGAGAGGGGGCCTCTGGGGCCAACGTCCTGACTTTC
J: TRBJ1-2; D: TRBD1; V: TRBV6-5; size: .; CDR3: CASSPPDRGRRGYTF; DNA: TGTGCCAGCAGCCCCCCTGACAGGGGGCGCAGGGGCTACACCTTC
J: TRBJ1-4; D: .; V: TRBV19; size: .; CDR3: CASSIQTATNEKLFF; DNA: TGTGCCAGTAGTATACAGACTGCAACTAATGAAAAACTGTTTTTT
J: TRBJ2-7; D: TRBD1; V: TRBV28; size: .; CDR3: CASSGQVVTYEQYF; DNA: TGTGCCAGCAGCGGACAGGTAGTTACCTACGAGCAGTACTTC
J: TRBJ1-1; D: .; V: TRBV4-3; size: few; CDR3: CASSPGMRGSAFF; DNA: TGCGCCAGCAGCCCGGGGATGAGGGGGAGCGCTTTCTTT
J: TRBJ1-1; D: .; V: TRBV7-6; size: .; CDR3: CASTPRGGRNTEAFF; DNA: TGTGCCAGCACTCCCCGGGGTGGGCGGAACACTGAAGCTTTCTTT
J: TRBJ2-7; D: TRBD2; V: TRBV19; size: .; CDR3: CASSIGGRAYEQYF; DNA: TGTGCCAGTAGTATTGGCGGGAGGGCCTACGAGCAGTACTTC
J: TRBJ1-5; D: .; V: TRBV4-1; size: .; CDR3: CASSQPNGQPQHF; DNA: TGCGCCAGCAGCCAGCCGAACGGTCAGCCCCAGCATTTT
J: TRBJ2-7; D: .; V: TRBV5-5; size: once; CDR3: CASSEEDQKPSYEQYF; DNA: TGTGCCAGCAGCGAGGAAGACCAGAAACCCTCCTACGAGCAGTACTTC
J: TRBJ1-3; D: .; V: TRBV18; size: .; CDR3: CASSRRTETASGNTIYF; DNA: TGTGCCAGCTCACGCCGGACGGAGACAGCCTCTGGAAACACCATATATTTT
J: TRBJ2-7; D: TRBD2; V: TRBV7-6; size: .; CDR3: CASTPTSGRLRGQYF; DNA: TGTGCCAGCACCCCAACTAGCGGGAGGCTACGGGGGCAGTACTTC
J: TRBJ2-1; D: .; V: TRBV3-1/TRBV3-2; size: .; CDR3: CASSQSSGRPYNEQFF; DNA: TGTGCCAGCAGCCAAAGCTCAGGCCGACCGTACAATGAGCAGTTCTTC
J: TRBJ2-7; D: TRBD1; V: TRBV5-4; size: .; CDR3: CASSPRTGNEQYF; DNA: TGTGCCAGCAGCCCCCGGACAGGGAACGAGCAGTACTTC
J: TRBJ2-1; D: TRBD2; V: TRBV3-1/TRBV3-2; size: few; CDR3: CASSQDGGRSNEQFF; DNA: TGTGCCAGCAGCCAAGACGGCGGGAGGTCCAATGAGCAGTTCTTC
J: TRBJ2-1; D: TRBD2; V: TRBV28; size: .; CDR3: CASTPVGGAGVEYNEQFF; DNA: TGTGCCAGCACCCCAGTCGGGGGAGCGGGAGTAGAATACAATGAGCAGTTCTTC
J: TRBJ2-2; D: .; V: TRBV21-1; size: .; CDR3: CASSKAERDASLARELFF; DNA: TGTGCCAGCAGCAAAGCCGAGAGGGACGCCTCGCTAGCGAGGGAGCTGTTTTTT
J: TRBJ2-3; D: .; V: TRBV24-1; size: .; CDR3: CATSDPRGSTDTQYF; DNA: TGTGCCACCAGTGATCCCAGGGGAAGCACAGATACGCAGTATTTT
J: TRBJ1-3; D: .; V: TRBV12-5; size: .; CDR3: CASGLGGPGSGNTIYF; DNA: TGTGCTAGTGGTTTGGGAGGGCCCGGTTCGGGAAACACCATATATTTT
J: TRBJ2-7; D: TRBD1; V: TRBV5-6; size: .; CDR3: CASSLSGQDYEQYF; DNA: TGTGCCAGCAGCTTGTCCGGACAGGACTACGAGCAGTACTTC
J: TRBJ1-4; D: .; V: TRBV30; size: .; CDR3: CAWKGAGEKLFF; DNA: TGTGCCTGGAAGGGCGCGGGGGAAAAACTGTTTTTT
J: TRBJ2-1; D: .; V: TRBV4-1; size: .; CDR3: CASSQDPPAGLNNEQFF; DNA: TGCGCCAGCAGCCAAGATCCTCCTGCGGGATTGAACAATGAGCAGTTCTTC
J: TRBJ2-1; D: TRBD1; V: TRBV7-6; size: .; CDR3: CASSLPRTGGSNEQFF; DNA: TGTGCCAGCAGTCTTCCCCGGACAGGGGGGAGCAATGAGCAGTTCTTC
J: TRBJ1-1; D: .; V: TRBV6-2/TRBV6-3; size: .; CDR3: CASSYDSWTEAFF; DNA: TGTGCCAGCAGTTACGACAGTTGGACTGAAGCTTTCTTT
J: TRBJ2-5; D: TRBD1; V: TRBV5-1; size: .; CDR3: CASSLGAGGVETQYF; DNA: TGCGCCAGCAGCTTGGGGGCAGGGGGCGTTGAGACCCAGTACTTC
J: TRBJ2-5; D: .; V: TRBV7-2; size: few; CDR3: CASSSRSETQYF; DNA: TGTGCCAGCAGCTCGAGGTCGGAGACCCAGTACTTC
J: TRBJ2-3; D: .; V: TRBV10-1; size: .; CDR3: CASSDGELATDTQYF; DNA: TGCGCCAGCAGTGACGGGGAATTAGCAACAGATACGCAGTATTTT
J: TRBJ2-7; D: .; V: TRBV5-6; size: once; CDR3: CASSLAGGSSYEQYF; DNA: TGTGCCAGCAGCTTGGCCGGGGGAAGCTCCTACGAGCAGTACTTC
J: TRBJ2-7; D: .; V: TRBV7-9; size: few; CDR3: CASSAPPGRISGEQYF; DNA: TGTGCCAGCAGCGCCCCCCCGGGGAGGATATCGGGGGAGCAGTACTTC